These 2 T cell receptor beta chains were all obtained from the same sample, sequenced in a study of shared clonotypes between healthy human individuals. Generated by immunoSEQ multiplex PCR, the TCRdb table keeps only in-frame clones and is missing some. This table holds around 2.1 million clones, 93% found once. CD8 cells classed as naive were CD45RO-negative and positively selected for CCR7, excluding terminally differentiated effector memory CD45RA+ cells. What was sequenced was naive CD8+ T cells from PBMCs. These receptors all come from a man aged 18-30 years in good health. Some clones in this sample may be carry-over from other donors' samples.

The chain has TRBV28 and TRBJ1-1; D might be TRBD1 (6 bases). Trimming cost V 8 bases and J 1 base, with 14 bases left between them. Germline assignment: CDR1 MDHEN and CDR2 SYDVKM. CDR3 length: 14 residues. The CDR3 protein is CASVPGGRNTEAFF. DNA of the CDR3: TGTGCCAGCGTTCCCGGGGGGCGGAACACTGAAGCTTTCTTT.

DNA for the CDR3: TGTGCCAGCACCTACGTAGGAGGGACTTACAATGAGCAGTTCTTC. This translates into CASTYVGGTYNEQFF. J is TRBJ2-1 and V is TRBV27; a possible D gene is TRBD2 (6 bases). The CDR3 length is 15 residues. V was clipped by 7 bases and J by 4 bases, with 17 bases between them. Germline CDR1 is MNHEY and CDR2 is SMNVEV (reference sequence).